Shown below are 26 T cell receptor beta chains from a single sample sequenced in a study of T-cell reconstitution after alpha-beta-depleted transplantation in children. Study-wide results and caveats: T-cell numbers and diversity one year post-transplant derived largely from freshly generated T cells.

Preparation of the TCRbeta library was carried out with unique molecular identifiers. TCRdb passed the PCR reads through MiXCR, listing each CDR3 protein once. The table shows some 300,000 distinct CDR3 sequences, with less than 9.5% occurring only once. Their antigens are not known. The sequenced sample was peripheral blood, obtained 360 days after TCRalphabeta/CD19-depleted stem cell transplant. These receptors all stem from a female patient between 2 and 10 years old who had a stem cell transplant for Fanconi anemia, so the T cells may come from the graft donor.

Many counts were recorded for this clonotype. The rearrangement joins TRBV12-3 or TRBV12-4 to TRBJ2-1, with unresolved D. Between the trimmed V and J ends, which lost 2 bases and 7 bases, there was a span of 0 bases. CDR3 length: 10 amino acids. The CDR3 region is CASSLNEQFF. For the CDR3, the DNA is TGTGCCAGCAGTTTAAATGAGCAGTTCTTC.

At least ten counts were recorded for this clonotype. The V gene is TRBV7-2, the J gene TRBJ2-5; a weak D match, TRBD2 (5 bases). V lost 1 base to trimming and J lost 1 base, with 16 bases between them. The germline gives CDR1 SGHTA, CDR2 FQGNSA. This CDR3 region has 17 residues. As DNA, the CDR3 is TGTGCCAGCAGCTTAGGCCTAGTAAGGACTGGCCAAGAGACCCAGTACTTC. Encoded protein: CASSLGLVRTGQETQYF.

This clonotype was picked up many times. This chain's CDR3 is CSASGAAWDTQYF. CDR3 nucleotide sequence: TGCAGTGCTAGCGGAGCAGCCTGGGATACGCAGTATTTT. The J gene is TRBJ2-3, the V gene TRBV20-1; D gene uncertain. This CDR3 has 13 amino acids. Germline lookup yields CDR1 DFQATT and CDR2 SNEGSKA (reference sequence). V was cut by 3 bases and J by 6 bases, with 13 bases left in between.

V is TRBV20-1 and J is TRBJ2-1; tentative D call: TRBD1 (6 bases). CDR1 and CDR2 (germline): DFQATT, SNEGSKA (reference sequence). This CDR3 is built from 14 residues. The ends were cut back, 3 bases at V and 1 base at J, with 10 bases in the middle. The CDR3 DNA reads TGCAGTGCTAGTAATAGGGGGTCCTACAATGAGCAGTTCTTC. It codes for CSASNRGSYNEQFF.

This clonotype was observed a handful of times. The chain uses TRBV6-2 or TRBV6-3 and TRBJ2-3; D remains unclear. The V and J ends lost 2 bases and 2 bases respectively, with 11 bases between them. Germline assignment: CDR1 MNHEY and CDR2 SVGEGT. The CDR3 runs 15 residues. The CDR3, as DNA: TGTGCCAGCAGTTACCGGAGACACCCCACAGATACGCAGTATTTT. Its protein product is CASSYRRHPTDTQYF.

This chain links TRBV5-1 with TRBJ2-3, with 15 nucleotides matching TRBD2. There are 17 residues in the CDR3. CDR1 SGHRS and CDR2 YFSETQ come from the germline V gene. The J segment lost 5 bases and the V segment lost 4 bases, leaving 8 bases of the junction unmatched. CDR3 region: CASSPRTSGGVGDTQYF. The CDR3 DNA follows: TGCGCCAGCAGCCCCAGGACTAGCGGGGGGGTGGGAGATACGCAGTATTTT.

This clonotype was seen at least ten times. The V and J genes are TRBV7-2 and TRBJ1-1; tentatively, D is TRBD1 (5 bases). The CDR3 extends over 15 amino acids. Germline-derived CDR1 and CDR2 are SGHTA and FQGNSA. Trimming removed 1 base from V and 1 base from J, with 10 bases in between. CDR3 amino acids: CASSLEGIRNTEAFF. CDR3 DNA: TGTGCCAGCAGCTTAGAGGGGATACGGAACACTGAAGCTTTCTTT.

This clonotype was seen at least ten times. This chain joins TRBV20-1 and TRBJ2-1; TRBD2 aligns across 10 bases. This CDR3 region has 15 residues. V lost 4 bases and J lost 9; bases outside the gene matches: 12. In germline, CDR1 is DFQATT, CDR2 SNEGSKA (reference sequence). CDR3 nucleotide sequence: TGCAGTGCTACCGACCCCCAGCGGGGGGGCGTTGAGCAGTTCTTC. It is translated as CSATDPQRGGVEQFF.

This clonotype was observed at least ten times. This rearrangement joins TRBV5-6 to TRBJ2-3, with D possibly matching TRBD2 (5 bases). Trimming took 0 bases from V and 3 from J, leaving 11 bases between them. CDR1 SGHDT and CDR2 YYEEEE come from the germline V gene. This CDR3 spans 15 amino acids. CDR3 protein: CASSLEEDLTDTQYF. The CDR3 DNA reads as TGTGCCAGCAGCTTGGAGGAGGACTTGACAGATACGCAGTATTTT.

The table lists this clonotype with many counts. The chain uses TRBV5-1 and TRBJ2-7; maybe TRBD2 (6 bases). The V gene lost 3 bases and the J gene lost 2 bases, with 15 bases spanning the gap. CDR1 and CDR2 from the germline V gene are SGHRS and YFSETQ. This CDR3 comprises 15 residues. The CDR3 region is CASSSYGPGAYEQYF. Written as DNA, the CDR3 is TGCGCCAGCAGCTCCTACGGACCGGGAGCCTACGAGCAGTACTTC.

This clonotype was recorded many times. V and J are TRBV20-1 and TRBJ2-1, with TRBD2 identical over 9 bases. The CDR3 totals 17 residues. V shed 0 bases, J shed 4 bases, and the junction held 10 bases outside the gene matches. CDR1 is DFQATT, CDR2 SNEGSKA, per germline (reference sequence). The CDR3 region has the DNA TGCAGTGCTAGAGATCAAACGGCGGGGGGGCCTTACAATGAGCAGTTCTTC. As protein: CSARDQTAGGPYNEQFF.

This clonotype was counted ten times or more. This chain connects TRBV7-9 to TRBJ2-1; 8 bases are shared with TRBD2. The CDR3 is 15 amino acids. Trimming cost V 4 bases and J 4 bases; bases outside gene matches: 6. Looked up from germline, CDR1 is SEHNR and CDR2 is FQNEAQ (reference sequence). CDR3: CASSSGIAGYNEQFF. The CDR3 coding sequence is TGTGCCAGCAGCTCGGGGATAGCGGGATACAATGAGCAGTTCTTC.

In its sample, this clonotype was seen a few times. In DNA, the CDR3 is TGTGCCAGCAGTGATTTGGGGGACCCCCGGGCACTCTACGAGCAGTACGTC. Translating gives CASSDLGDPRALYEQYV. J is TRBJ2-7 and V is TRBV6-1; D tentatively fits TRBD1 or TRBD2 (5 bases each). CDR3 length equals 17 residues. Trimming pared 3 bases from V and 3 bases from J, leaving 21 bases between. Per germline, CDR1 MNHNS and CDR2 SASEGT.

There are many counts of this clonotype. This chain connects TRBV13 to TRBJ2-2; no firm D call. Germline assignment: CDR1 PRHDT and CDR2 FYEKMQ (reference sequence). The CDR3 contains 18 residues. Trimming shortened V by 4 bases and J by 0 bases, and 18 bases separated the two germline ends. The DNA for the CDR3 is TGTGCCAGCAGCTCTCTATTCGGGCTGCCTCCGAACACCGGGGAGCTGTTTTTT. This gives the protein CASSSLFGLPPNTGELFF.

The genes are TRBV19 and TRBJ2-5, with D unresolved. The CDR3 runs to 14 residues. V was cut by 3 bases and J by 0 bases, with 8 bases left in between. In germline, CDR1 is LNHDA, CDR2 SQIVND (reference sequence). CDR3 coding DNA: TGTGCCAGTAGTATCAGGCGGAACCAAGAGACCCAGTACTTC. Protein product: CASSIRRNQETQYF.

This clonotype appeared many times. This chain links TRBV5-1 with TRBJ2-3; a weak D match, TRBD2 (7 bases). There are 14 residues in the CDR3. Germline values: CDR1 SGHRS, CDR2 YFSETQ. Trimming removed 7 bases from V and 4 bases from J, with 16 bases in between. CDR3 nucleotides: TGCGCCAGCGGTAAGGGCGGGGGCGCAGATACGCAGTATTTT. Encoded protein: CASGKGGGADTQYF.

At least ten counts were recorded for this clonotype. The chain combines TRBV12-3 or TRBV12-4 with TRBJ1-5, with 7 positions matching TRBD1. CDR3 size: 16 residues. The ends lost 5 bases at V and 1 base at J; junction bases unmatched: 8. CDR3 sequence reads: CASSPDRVNSNQPQHF. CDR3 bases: TGTGCCAGCAGTCCCGACAGGGTTAACAGCAATCAGCCCCAGCATTTT.

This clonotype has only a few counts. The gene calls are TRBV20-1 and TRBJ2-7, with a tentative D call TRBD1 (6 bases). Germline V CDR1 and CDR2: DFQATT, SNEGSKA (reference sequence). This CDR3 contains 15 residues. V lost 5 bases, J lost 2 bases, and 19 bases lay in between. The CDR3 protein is CSASPSQGFPYEQYF. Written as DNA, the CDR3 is TGCAGTGCTTCCCCTTCACAGGGATTCCCCTACGAGCAGTACTTC.

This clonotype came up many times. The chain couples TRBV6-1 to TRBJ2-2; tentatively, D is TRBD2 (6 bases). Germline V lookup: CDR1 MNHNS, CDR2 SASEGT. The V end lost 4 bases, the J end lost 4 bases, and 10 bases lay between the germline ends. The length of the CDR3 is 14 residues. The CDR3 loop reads CASSGLATTGELFF. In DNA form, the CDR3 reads TGTGCCAGCAGTGGCCTAGCGACCACCGGGGAGCTGTTTTTT.

The CDR3 coding sequence is TGTGCCAGTAGATCCCCCAACTATGGCTACACCTTC. Translated, it gives CASRSPNYGYTF. This chain joins TRBV19 and TRBJ1-2; no definite D call. The CDR3 runs 12 residues. V lost 6 bases and J lost 2, with 7 bases in between. Germline V CDR1 and CDR2: LNHDA, SQIVND (reference sequence).

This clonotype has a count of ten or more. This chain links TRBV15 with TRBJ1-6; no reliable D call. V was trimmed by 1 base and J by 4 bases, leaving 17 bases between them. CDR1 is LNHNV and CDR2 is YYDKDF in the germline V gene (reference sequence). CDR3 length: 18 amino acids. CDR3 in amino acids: CATSRVLTQPGYNSPLHF. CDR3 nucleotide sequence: TGTGCCACCAGCAGAGTCCTCACACAGCCGGGGTATAATTCACCCCTCCACTTT.

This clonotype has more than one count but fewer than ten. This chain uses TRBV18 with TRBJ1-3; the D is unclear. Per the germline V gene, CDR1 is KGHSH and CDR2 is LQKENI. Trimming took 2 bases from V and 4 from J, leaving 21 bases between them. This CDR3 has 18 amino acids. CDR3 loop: CASSPAPAGPLGGNTIYF. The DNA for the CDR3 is TGTGCCAGCTCACCAGCCCCGGCAGGCCCCCTCGGCGGAAACACCATATATTTT.

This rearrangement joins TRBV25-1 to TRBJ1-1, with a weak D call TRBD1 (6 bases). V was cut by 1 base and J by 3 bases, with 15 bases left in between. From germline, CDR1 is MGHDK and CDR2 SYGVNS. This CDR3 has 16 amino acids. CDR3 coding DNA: TGTGCCAGCAGTGAATCTCCCAGGGGTGTGGACACTGAAGCTTTCTTT. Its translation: CASSESPRGVDTEAFF.

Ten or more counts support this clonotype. The CDR3 sequence: CASSLGLPRAGELFF. CDR3 bases: TGTGCCAGCAGCTTAGGACTCCCCCGCGCCGGGGAGCTGTTTTTT. V gene TRBV7-9 combines with J gene TRBJ2-2; D gene unclear. This CDR3 spans 15 amino acids. The germline gives CDR1 SEHNR, CDR2 FQNEAQ (reference sequence). V lost 1 base and J 6 bases, leaving 12 bases between the germline ends.

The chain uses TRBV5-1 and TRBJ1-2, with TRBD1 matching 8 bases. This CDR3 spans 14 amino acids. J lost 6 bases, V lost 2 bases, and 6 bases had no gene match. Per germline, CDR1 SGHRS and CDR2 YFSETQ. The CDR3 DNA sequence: TGCGCCAGCAGCTTAGACAGGGGAGGAGATGGCTACACCTTC. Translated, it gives CASSLDRGGDGYTF.

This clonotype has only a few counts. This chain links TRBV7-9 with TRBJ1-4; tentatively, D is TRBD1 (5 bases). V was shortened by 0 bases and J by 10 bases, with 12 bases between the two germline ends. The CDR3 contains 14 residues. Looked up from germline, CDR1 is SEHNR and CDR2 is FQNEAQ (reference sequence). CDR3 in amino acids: CASSLAAGMGKLFF. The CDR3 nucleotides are TGTGCCAGCAGCTTAGCGGCAGGGATGGGAAAACTGTTTTTT.